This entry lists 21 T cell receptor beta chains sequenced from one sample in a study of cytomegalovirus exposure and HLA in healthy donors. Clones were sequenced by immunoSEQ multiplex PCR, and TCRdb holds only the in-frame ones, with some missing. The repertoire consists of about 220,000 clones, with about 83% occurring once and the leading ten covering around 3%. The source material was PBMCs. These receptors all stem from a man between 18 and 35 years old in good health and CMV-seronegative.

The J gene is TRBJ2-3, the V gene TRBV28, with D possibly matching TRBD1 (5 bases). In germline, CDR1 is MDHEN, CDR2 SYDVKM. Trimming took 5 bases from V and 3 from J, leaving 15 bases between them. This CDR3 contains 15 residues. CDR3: CASSAWNRQTDTQYF. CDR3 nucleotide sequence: TGTGCCAGCAGTGCATGGAACCGACAGACAGATACGCAGTATTTT.

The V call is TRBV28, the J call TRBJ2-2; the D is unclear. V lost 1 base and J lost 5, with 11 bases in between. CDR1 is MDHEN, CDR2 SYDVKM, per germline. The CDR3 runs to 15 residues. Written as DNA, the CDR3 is TGTGCCAGCAGTTTATTAGTCCCGGGTACCGGGGAGCTGTTTTTT. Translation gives CASSLLVPGTGELFF.

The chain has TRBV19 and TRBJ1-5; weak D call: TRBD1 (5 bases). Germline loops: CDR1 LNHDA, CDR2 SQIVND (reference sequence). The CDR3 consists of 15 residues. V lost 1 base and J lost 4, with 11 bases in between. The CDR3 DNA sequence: TGTGCCAGTAGTATAGGTCGACAGCTGAATCAGCCCCAGCATTTT. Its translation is CASSIGRQLNQPQHF.

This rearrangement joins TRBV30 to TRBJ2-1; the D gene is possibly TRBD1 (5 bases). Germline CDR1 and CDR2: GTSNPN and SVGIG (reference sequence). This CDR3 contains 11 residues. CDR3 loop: CVDSSYNEQFF. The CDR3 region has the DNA TGTGTTGACAGCTCCTACAATGAGCAGTTCTTC.

DNA for the CDR3: TGTGCCAGCAGCTATCCCAGGACTAATGAAAAACTGTTTTTT. Its protein product is CASSYPRTNEKLFF. The chain joins TRBV7-8 to TRBJ1-4, with unresolved D. Germline CDR1 is SGHVS and CDR2 is FQNEAQ. The germline V and J ends were trimmed by 4 bases and 2 bases, with 8 bases remaining between them. The CDR3 spans 14 residues.

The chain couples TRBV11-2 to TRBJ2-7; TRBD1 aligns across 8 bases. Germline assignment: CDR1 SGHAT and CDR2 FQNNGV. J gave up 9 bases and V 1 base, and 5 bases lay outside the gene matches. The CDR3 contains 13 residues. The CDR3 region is CASSLVPQGGQYF. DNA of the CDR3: TGTGCCAGCAGCTTAGTCCCACAGGGGGGGCAGTACTTC.

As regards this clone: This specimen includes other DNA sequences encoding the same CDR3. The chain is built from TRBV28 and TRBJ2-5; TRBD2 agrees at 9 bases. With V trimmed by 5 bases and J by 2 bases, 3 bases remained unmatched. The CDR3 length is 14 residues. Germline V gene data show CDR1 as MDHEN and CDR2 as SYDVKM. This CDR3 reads CASSLSGSQETQYF. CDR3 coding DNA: TGTGCCAGCAGTCTTAGCGGGAGTCAAGAGACCCAGTACTTC.

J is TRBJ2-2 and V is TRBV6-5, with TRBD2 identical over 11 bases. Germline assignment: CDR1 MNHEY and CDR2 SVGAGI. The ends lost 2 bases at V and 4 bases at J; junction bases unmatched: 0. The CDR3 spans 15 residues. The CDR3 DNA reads TGTGCCAGCAGTTACGGGACTAGCGGCACCGGGGAGCTGTTTTTT. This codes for CASSYGTSGTGELFF.

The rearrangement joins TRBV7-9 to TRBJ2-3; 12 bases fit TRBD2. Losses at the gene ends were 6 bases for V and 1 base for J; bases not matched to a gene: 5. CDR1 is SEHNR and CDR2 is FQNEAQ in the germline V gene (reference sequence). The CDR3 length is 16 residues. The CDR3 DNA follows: TGTGCCAGCAGTTGGAGACTAGCGGGGGGCACAGATACGCAGTATTTT. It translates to CASSWRLAGGTDTQYF. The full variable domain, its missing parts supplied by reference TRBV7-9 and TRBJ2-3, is DTGVSQNPRHKITKRGQNVTFRCDPISEHNRLYWYRQTLGQGPEFLTYFQNEAQLEKSRLLSDRFSAERPKGSFSTLEIQRTEQGDSAMYLCASSWRLAGGTDTQYFGPGTRLTVL.

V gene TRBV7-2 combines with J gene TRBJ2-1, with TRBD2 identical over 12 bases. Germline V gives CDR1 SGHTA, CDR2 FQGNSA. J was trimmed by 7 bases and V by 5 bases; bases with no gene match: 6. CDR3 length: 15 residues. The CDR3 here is CASSLTSGRFNEQFF. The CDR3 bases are TGTGCCAGCAGCCTTACTAGCGGGAGGTTTAATGAGCAGTTCTTC.

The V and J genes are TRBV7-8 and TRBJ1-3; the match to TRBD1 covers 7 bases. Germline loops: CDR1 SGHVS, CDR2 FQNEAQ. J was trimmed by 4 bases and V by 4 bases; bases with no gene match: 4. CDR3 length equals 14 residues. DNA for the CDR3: TGTGCCAGCAGCTCTTCGGACAGGGGAAACACCATATATTTT. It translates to CASSSSDRGNTIYF.

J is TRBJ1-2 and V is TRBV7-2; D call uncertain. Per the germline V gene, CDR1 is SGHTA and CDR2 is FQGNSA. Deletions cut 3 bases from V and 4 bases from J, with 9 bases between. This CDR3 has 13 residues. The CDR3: CASSFPGFYGYTF. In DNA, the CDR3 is TGTGCCAGCAGCTTTCCCGGGTTCTATGGCTACACCTTC.

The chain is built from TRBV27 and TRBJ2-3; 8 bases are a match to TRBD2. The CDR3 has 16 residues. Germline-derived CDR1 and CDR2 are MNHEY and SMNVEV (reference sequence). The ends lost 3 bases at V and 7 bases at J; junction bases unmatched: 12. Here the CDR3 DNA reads TGTGCCAGCAGTTTTGGATCCGGGACTAGGCCCCATACGCAGTATTTT. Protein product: CASSFGSGTRPHTQYF.

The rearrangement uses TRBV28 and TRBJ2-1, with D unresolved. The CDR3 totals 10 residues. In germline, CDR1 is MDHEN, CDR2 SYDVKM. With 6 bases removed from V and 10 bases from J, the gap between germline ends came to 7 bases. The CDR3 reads CASRENEQFF. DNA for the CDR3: TGTGCCAGCAGAGAGAACGAGCAGTTCTTC. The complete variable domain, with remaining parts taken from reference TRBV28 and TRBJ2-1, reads DVKVTQSSRYLVKRTGEKVFLECVQDMDHENMFWYRQDPGLGLRLIYFSYDVKMKEKGDIPEGYSVSREKKERFSLILESASTNQTSMYLCASRENEQFFGPGTRLTVL.

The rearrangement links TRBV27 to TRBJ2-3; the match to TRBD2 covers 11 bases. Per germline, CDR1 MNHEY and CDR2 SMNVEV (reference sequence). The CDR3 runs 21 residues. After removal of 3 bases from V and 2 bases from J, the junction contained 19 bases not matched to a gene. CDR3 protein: CASSLLMNRGLTSGVTDTQYF. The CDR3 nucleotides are TGTGCCAGCAGTTTGTTGATGAACAGGGGGCTGACTAGCGGGGTCACAGATACGCAGTATTTT.

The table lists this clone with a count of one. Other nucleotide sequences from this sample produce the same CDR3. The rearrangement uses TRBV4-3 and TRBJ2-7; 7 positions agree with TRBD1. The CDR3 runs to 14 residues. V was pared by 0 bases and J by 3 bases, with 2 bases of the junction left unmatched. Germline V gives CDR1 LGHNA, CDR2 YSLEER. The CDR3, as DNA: TGCGCCAGCAGCCAAGAGGCAGGGGGCTACGAGCAGTACTTC. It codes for CASSQEAGGYEQYF.

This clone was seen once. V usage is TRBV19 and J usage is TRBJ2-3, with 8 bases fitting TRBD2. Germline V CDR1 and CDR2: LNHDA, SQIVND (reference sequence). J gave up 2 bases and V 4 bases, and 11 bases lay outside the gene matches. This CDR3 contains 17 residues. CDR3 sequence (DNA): TGTGCCAGTAGTAGGTGGAGCGGGAGAAGGGACACAGATACGCAGTATTTT. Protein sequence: CASSRWSGRRDTDTQYF.

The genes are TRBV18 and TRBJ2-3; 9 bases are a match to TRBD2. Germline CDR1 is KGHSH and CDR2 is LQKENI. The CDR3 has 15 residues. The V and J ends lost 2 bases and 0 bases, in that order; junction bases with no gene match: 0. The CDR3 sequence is CASSPAGGSTDTQYF. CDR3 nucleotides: TGTGCCAGCTCACCAGCGGGAGGGAGCACAGATACGCAGTATTTT.

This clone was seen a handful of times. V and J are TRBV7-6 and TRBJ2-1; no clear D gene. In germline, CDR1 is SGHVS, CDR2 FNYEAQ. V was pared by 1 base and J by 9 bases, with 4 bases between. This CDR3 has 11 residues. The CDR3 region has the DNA TGTGCCAGCAGCTTAGATCGTGAGCAGTTCTTC. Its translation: CASSLDREQFF.

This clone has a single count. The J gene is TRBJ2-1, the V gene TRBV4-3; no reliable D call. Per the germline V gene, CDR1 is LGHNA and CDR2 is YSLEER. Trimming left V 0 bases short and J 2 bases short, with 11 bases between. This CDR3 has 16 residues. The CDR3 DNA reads TGCGCCAGCAGCCAAGATTATTACAGCCCCTACAATGAGCAGTTCTTC. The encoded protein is CASSQDYYSPYNEQFF.

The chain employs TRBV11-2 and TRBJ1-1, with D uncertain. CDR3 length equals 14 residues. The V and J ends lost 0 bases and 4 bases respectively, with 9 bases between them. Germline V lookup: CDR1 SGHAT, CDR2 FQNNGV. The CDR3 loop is CASSLDGRGTEAFF. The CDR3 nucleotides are TGTGCCAGCAGCTTAGATGGGCGGGGCACTGAAGCTTTCTTT. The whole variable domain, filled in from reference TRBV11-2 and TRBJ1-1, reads EAGVAQSPRYKIIEKRQSVAFWCNPISGHATLYWYQQILGQGPKLLIQFQNNGVVDDSQLPKDRFSAERLKGVDSTLKIQPAKLEDSAVYLCASSLDGRGTEAFFGQGTRLTVV.